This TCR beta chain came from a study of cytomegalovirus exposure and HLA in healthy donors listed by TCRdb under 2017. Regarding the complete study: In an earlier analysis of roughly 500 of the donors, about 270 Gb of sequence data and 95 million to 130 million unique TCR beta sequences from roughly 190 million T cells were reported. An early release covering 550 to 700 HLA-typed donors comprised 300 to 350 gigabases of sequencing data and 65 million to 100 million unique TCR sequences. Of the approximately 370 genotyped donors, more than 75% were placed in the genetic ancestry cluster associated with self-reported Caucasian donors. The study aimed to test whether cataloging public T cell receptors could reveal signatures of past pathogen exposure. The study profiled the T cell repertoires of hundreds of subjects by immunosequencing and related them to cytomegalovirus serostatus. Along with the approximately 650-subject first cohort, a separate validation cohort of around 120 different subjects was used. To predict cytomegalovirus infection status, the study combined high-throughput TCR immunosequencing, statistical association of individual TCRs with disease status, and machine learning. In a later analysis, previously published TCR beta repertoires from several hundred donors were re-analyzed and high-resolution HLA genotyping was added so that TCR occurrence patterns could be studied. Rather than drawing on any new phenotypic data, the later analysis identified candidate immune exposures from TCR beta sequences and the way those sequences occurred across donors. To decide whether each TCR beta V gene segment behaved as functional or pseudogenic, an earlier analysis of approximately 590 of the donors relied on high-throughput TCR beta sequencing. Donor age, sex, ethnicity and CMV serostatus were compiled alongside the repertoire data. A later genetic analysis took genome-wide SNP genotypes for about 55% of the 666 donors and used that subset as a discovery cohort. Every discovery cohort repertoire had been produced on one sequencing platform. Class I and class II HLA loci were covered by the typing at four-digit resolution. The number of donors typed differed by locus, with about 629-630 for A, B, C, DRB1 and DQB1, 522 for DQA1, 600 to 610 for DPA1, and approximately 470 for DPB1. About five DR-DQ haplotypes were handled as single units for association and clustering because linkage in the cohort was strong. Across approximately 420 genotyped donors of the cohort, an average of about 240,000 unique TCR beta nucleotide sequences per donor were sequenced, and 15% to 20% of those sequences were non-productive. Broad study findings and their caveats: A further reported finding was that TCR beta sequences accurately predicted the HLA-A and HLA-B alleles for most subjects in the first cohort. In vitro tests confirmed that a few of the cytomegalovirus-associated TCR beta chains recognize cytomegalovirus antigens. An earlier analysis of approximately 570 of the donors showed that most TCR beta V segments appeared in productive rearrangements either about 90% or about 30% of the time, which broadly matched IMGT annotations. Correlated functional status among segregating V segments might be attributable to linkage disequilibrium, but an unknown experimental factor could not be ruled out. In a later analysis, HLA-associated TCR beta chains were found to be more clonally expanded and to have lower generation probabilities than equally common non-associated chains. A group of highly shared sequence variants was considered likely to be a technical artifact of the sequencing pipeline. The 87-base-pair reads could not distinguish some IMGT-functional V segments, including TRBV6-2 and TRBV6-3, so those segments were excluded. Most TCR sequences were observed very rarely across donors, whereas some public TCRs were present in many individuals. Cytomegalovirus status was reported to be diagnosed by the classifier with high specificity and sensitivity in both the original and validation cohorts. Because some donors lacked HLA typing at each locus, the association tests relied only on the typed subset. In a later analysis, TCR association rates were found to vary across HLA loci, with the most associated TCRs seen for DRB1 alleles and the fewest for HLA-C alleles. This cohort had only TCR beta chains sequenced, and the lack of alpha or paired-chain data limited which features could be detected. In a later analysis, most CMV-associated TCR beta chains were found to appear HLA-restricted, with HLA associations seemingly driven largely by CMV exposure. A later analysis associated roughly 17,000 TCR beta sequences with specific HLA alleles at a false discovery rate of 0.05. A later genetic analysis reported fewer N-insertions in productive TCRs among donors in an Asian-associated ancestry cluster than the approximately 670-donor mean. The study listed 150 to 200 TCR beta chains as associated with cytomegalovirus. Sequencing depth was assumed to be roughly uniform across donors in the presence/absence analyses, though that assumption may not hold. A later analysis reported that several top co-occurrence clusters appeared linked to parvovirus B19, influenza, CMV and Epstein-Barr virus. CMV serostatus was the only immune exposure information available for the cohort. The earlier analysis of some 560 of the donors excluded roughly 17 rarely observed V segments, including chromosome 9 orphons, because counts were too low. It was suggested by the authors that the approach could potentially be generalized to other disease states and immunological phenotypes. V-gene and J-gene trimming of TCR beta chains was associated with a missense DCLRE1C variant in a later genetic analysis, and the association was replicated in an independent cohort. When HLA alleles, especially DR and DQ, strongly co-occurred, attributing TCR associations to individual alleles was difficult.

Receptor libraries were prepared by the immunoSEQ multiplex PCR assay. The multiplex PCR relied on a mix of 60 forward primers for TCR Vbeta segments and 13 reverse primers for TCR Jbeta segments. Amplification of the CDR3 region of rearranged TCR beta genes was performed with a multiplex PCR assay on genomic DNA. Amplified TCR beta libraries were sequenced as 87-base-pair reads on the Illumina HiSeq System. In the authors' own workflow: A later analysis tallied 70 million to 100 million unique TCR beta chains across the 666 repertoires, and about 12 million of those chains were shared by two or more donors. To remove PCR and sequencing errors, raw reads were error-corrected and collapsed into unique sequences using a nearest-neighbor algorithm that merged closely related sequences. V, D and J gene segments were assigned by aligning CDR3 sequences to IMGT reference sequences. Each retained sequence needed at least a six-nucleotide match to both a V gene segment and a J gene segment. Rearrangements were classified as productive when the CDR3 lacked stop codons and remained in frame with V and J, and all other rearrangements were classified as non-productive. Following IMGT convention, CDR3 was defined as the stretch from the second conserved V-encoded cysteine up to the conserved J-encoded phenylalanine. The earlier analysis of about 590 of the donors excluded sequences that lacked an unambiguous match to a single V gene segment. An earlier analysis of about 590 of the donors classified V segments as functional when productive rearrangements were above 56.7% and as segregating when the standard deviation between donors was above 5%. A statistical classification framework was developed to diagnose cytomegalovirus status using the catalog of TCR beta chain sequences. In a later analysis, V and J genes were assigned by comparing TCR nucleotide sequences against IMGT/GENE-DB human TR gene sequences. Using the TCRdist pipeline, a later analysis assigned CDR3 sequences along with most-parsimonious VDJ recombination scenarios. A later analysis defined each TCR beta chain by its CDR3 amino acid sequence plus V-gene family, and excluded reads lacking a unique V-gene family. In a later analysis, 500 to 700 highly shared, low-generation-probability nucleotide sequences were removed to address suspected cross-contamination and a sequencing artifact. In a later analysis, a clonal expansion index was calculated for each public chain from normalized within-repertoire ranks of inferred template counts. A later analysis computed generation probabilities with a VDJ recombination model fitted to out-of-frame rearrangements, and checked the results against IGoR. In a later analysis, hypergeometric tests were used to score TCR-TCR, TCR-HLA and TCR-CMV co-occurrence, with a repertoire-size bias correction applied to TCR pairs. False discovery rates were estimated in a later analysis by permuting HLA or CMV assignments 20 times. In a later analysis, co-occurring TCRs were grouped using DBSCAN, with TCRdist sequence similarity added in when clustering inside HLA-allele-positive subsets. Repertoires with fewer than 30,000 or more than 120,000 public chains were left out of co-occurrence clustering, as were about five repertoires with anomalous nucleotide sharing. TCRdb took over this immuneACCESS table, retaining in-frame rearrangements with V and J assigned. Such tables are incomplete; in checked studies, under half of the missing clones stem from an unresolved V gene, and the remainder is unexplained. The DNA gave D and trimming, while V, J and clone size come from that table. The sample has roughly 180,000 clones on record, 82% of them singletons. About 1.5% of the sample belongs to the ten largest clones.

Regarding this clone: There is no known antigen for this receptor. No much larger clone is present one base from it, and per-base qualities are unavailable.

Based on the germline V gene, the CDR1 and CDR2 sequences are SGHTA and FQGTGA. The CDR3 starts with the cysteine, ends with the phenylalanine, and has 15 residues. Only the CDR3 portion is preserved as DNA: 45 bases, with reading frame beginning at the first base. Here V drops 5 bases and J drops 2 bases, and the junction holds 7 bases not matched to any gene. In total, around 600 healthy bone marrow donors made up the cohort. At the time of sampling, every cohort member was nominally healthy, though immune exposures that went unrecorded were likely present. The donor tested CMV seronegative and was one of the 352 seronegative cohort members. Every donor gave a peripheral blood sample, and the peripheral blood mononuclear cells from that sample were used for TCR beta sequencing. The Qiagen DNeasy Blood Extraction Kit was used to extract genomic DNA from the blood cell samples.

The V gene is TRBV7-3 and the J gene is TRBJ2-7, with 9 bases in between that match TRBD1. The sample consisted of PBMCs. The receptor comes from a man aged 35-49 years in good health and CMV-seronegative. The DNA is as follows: TGTGCCAGCAGCAGTACCGGGACAGGGACCTACGAGCAGTACTTC. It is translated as CASSSTGTGTYEQYF.